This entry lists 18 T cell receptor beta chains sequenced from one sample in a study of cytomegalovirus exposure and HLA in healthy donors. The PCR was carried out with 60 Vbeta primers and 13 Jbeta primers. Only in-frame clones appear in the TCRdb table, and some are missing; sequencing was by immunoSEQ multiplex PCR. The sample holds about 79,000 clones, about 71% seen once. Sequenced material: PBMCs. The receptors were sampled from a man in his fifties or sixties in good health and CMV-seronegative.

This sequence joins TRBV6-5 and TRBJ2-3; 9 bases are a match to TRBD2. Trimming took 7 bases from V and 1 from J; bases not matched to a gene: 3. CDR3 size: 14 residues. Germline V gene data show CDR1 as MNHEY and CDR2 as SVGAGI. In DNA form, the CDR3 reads TGTGCCAGCACGATAGCGGGGGGCACAGATACGCAGTATTTT. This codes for CASTIAGGTDTQYF.

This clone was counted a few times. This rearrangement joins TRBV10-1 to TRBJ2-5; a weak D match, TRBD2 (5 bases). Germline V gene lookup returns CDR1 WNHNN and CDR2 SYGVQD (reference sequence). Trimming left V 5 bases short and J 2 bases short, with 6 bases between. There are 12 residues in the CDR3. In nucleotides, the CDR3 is TGCGCCAGCAGTCCGGGGCAAGAGACCCAGTACTTC. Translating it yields CASSPGQETQYF.

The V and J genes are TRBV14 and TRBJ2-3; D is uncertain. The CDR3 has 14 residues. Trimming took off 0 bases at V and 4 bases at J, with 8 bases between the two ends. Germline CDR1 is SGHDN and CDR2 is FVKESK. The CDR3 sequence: CASSQDLSPDTQYF. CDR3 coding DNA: TGTGCCAGCAGCCAAGATCTTTCCCCAGATACGCAGTATTTT.

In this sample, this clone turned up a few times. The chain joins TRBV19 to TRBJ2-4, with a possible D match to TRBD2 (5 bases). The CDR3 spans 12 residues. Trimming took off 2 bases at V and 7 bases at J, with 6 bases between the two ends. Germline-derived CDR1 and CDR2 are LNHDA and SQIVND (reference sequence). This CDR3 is CASSIRGNIQYF. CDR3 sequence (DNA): TGTGCCAGTAGTATACGGGGTAACATTCAGTACTTC.

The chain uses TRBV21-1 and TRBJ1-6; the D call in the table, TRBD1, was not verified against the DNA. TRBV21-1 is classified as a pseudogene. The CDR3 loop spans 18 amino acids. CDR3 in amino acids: CASSKAPSGTGENSPLHF. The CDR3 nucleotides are TGTGCCAGCAGCAAAGCGCCATCTGGGACAGGGGAAAATTCACCCCTCCACTTT.

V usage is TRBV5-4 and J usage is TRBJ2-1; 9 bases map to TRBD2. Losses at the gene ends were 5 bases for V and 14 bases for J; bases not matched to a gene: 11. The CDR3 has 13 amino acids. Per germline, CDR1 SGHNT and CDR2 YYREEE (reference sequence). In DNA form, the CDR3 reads TGTGCCAGCAGGCGAGCGGCGGGAGGGCCAAAGTTCTTC. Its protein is CASRRAAGGPKFF.

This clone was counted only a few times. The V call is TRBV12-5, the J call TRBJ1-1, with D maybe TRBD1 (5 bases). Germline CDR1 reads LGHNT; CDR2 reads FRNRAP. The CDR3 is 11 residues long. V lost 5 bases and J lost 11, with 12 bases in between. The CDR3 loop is CASGGGTLAFF. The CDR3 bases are TGTGCTAGTGGTGGAGGGACTCTTGCTTTCTTT.

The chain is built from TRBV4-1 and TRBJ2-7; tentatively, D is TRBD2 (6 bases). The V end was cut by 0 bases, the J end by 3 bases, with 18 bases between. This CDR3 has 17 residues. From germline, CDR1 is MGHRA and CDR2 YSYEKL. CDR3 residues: CASSQEPPGGSFYEQYF. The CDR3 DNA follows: TGCGCCAGCAGCCAAGAACCCCCCGGGGGATCATTCTACGAGCAGTACTTC.

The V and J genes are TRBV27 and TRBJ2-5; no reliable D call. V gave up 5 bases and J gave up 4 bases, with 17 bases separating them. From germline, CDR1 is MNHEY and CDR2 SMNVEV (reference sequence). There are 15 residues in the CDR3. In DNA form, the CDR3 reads TGTGCCAGCAGTCCCGTGACTGGGTCCGGAGAGACCCAGTACTTC. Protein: CASSPVTGSGETQYF.

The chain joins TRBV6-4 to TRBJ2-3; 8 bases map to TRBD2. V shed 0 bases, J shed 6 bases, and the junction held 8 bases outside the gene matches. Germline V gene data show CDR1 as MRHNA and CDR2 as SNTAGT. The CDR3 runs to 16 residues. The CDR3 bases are TGTGCCAGCAGTGACTCGTACGACGGGGGGGCCGATACGCAGTATTTT. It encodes CASSDSYDGGADTQYF.

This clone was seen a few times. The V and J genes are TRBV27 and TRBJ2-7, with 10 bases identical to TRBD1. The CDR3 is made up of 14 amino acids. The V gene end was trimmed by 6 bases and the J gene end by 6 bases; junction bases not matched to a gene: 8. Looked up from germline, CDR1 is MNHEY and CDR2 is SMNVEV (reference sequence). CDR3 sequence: CASRMTGGESEQYF. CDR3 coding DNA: TGTGCCAGCAGAATGACAGGGGGCGAGTCCGAGCAGTACTTC.

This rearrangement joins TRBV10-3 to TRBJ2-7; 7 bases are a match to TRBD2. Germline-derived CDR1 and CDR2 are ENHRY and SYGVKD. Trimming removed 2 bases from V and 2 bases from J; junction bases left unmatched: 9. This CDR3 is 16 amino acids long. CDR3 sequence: CAISETGAGPPYEQYF. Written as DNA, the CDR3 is TGTGCCATCAGTGAGACGGGAGCGGGGCCACCCTACGAGCAGTACTTC.

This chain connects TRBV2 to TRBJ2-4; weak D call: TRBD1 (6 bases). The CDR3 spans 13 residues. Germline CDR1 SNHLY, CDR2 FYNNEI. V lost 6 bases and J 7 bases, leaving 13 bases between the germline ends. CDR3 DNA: TGTGCCAGCAGGAGGGATCAGGGGAACATTCAGTACTTC. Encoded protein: CASRRDQGNIQYF.

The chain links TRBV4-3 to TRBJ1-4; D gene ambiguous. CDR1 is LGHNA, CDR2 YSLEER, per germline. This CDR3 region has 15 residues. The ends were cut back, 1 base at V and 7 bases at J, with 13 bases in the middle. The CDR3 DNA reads TGCGCCAGCAGCCAAGGCCGGGATTCGGGTGAAAAACTGTTTTTT. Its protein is CASSQGRDSGEKLFF.

CDR3 loop: CASRVTWQGGYTF. In nucleotides, the CDR3 is TGTGCCAGCAGGGTAACCTGGCAGGGTGGCTACACCTTC. This chain connects TRBV6-1 to TRBJ1-2, with TRBD1 as a possible D gene (5 bases). In germline, CDR1 is MNHNS, CDR2 SASEGT. The CDR3 sequence is 13 residues long. V was clipped by 6 bases and J by 7 bases, with 15 bases between them.

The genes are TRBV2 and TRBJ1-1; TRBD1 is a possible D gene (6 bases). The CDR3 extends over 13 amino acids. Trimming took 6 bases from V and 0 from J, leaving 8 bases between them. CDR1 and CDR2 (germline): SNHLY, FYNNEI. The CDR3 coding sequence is TGTGCCAGCAGGGACAGTCTGAACACTGAAGCTTTCTTT. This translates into CASRDSLNTEAFF.

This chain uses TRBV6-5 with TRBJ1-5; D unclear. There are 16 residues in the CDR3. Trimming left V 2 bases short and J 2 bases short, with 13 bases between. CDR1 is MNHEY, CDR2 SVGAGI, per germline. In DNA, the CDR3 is TGTGCCAGCAGTTACAGCGGTCCAGAGGGCAATCAGCCCCAGCATTTT. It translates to CASSYSGPEGNQPQHF.

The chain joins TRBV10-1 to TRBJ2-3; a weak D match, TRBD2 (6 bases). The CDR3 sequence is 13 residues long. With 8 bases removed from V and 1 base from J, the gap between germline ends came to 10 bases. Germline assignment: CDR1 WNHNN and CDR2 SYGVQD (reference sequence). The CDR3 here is CASEASGTDTQYF. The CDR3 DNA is TGCGCCAGCGAGGCTAGCGGCACAGATACGCAGTATTTT.